The rows below give T cell receptor beta chains drawn from one sample of a study of cytomegalovirus exposure and HLA in healthy donors. Some clones are missing from TCRdb's copy, which holds only in-frame ones; the method was immunoSEQ multiplex PCR. This table has some 110,000 clones, around a tenth appearing once. The specimen was PBMCs. The receptors here all came from a young man in good health and CMV-seronegative. Both conserved end residues are part of each CDR3. The order of the fields is D gene, clone size, V gene, J gene, CDR3 DNA, CDR3 protein. A D gene is named only where the DNA matches it firmly. Clone sizes are given selectively: once, few, many, or a class where the clone is expanded.

NA	NA	TRBV27	TRBJ1-2	TGTGCCACCCATTCCAGGGAATCTAACTATGGCTACACCTTC	CATHSRESNYGYTF
TRBD2	few	TRBV5-4	TRBJ2-1	TGTGCCAGCAGCTTGGGGCTAGCGGGAGTGGTGAATGAGCAGTTCTTC	CASSLGLAGVVNEQFF
TRBD2	few	TRBV13	TRBJ2-4	TGTGCCAGCAGCTCCGCCCCTCTCCGCGGGAGGGGAGACAAAAACATTCAGTACTTC	CASSSAPLRGRGDKNIQYF
NA	few	TRBV6-5	TRBJ2-7	TGTGCTAGCAGTCGGGGGATCTACGAGCAGTACTTC	CASSRGIYEQYF
NA	NA	TRBV7-8	TRBJ1-2	TGTGCCAGCAGCTTAGTAAGGAGCCGCGACGTTTATGGCTACACCTTC	CASSLVRSRDVYGYTF
NA	few	TRBV7-3	TRBJ2-2	TGTGCCAGCAGGAGCATCCCAGGGGAGCTGTTTTTT	CASRSIPGELFF
NA	NA	TRBV28	TRBJ1-5	TGTGCCAGCAGTTTTCGTCGGGGTCCTCAGCCCCAGCATTTT	CASSFRRGPQPQHF
NA	few	TRBV9	TRBJ1-1	TGTGCCAGCAGCCCCCGGGGGGGGACTGAAGCTTTCTTT	CASSPRGGTEAFF
NA	few	TRBV9	TRBJ1-1	TGTGCCAGCAGCGTAGGGTTGCGGCCCACTGAAGCTTTCTTT	CASSVGLRPTEAFF
TRBD2	NA	TRBV6-4	TRBJ2-3	TGTGCCAGCAGTGACTTGGCTAGCGGGGTGAAAGATACGCAGTATTTT	CASSDLASGVKDTQYF
TRBD1	NA	TRBV19	TRBJ1-6	TGTGCCAGTAGTAGGAAAGGGGGCTCGGGGAATTCACCCCTCCACTTT	CASSRKGGSGNSPLHF
NA	NA	TRBV7-2	TRBJ1-6	TGTGCCAGCAGCTTAGAAGGGAGCTCCTATAATTCACCCCTCCACTTT	CASSLEGSSYNSPLHF
TRBD1	NA	TRBV12-5	TRBJ2-5	TGTGCTAGTGGTTCGCAAGGACAGGGCCAAGAGACCCAGTACTTC	CASGSQGQGQETQYF
TRBD1	few	TRBV5-1	TRBJ2-7	TGCGCCAGCAGCTGGCCACGGACAGGGAACTACGAGCAGTACTTC	CASSWPRTGNYEQYF
NA	few	TRBV27	TRBJ2-1	TGTGCCAGCAGTTTATTTGGGCCCGACAATGAGCAGTTCTTC	CASSLFGPDNEQFF
TRBD1	few	TRBV9	TRBJ1-2	TGTGCCAGCAGCGTAGGGACAGGGAACGGCTACACCTTC	CASSVGTGNGYTF
NA	NA	TRBV5-1	TRBJ2-2	TGCGCCAGCAGCCCGGGGTACACCGGGGAGCTGTTTTTT	CASSPGYTGELFF
TRBD1	NA	TRBV15	TRBJ2-7	TGTGCCACCAGCATCCAGGGGACAGTCGAGCAGTACTTC	CATSIQGTVEQYF
TRBD1	many	TRBV7-2	TRBJ1-2	TGTGCCAGCAGCCAGAAGGACAGGAGCGGGGGTGGCTACACCTTC	CASSQKDRSGGGYTF
NA	few	TRBV19	TRBJ1-1	TGTGCCAGTAACCCACCAGGTAGGCTCACTGAAGCTTTCTTT	CASNPPGRLTEAFF
NA	NA	TRBV30	TRBJ2-3	TGTGCCTGGAGCACCGGGGATACGCAGTATTTT	CAWSTGDTQYF
NA	NA	TRBV2	TRBJ2-4	TGTGCCAGCAGTTTACCAGGGCAGGGTAAAAACATTCAGTACTTC	CASSLPGQGKNIQYF
NA	few	TRBV19	TRBJ2-7	TGTGCCAGTAGTATGGGGCGTAGCTACGAGCAGTACTTC	CASSMGRSYEQYF
NA	NA	TRBV15	TRBJ2-5	TGTGCCACCAGCAGAGATCGGCCCCGGGAAGAGACCCAGTACTTC	CATSRDRPREETQYF
TRBD2	few	TRBV2	TRBJ2-1	TGTGCCAGCAGTGATGTGACTAGCGGGAGGTATGAGCAGTTCTTC	CASSDVTSGRYEQFF
TRBD2	NA	TRBV6-5	TRBJ2-5	TGTGCCAGCAGGACTAGCGGGGGAGAAGAGACCCAGTACTTC	CASRTSGGEETQYF
NA	NA	TRBV7-8	TRBJ2-6	TGTGCCAGCAGTTCGCCCTCGGACAGAAACTCTGGGGCCAACGTCCTGACTTTC	CASSSPSDRNSGANVLTF
NA	many	TRBV9	TRBJ2-1	TGTGCCAGCAGCCCGGGACTCGGTTTCAATGAGCAGTTCTTC	CASSPGLGFNEQFF
TRBD2	NA	TRBV4-3	TRBJ2-1	TGCGCCAGCAGCCAAGAGTGGGGGACTAGCGGGGGCTCCACCTACAATGAGCAGTTCTTC	CASSQEWGTSGGSTYNEQFF
NA	few	TRBV5-4	TRBJ1-4	TGTGCCAGCAGCTTGGCCCCGGGAACATACAATGAAAAACTGTTTTTT	CASSLAPGTYNEKLFF
NA	few	TRBV5-4	TRBJ2-7	TGTGCCAGCAGCCACCGGGGCAGGGGGAGGAACGAGCAGTACTTC	CASSHRGRGRNEQYF
TRBD1	NA	TRBV6-5	TRBJ1-1	TGTGCCAGCAGTTTCACAGGGGGCGGTGAAGCTTTCTTT	CASSFTGGGEAFF
NA	NA	TRBV2	TRBJ1-1	TGTGCCAGCGGCCCCAGGAACACTGAAGCTTTCTTT	CASGPRNTEAFF
TRBD2	NA	TRBV9	TRBJ2-7	TGTGCCAGCAGCGTAGACAGCGGGAGCTCCTACGAGCAGTACTTC	CASSVDSGSSYEQYF
TRBD1	NA	TRBV12-5	TRBJ1-6	TGTGCTAGTGGTTTGCCGACAAGGACAGGTAGAAATTCACCCCTCCACTTT	CASGLPTRTGRNSPLHF
NA	few	TRBV21-1	TRBJ1-1	NA	CASSKGKWADGNTEAFF
NA	NA	TRBV2	TRBJ2-7	TGTGCCAGCAGTGAAGTCCTCATGGCCGTGTACTTC	CASSEVLMAVYF
TRBD1	few	TRBV7-9	TRBJ1-4	TGTGCCAGCAGCTTAGAGGGGGCAGACGAAAATGAAAAACTGTTTTTT	CASSLEGADENEKLFF
TRBD2	NA	TRBV6-5	TRBJ2-1	TGTGCCAGCAGTTACTCGACAAACGGGGGGTACAATGGGCAGTTCTTC	CASSYSTNGGYNGQFF
NA	NA	TRBV12-5	TRBJ1-2	TGTGCTAGTGGCCGAGCTGGGGCCAGCTATGGCTACACCTTC	CASGRAGASYGYTF
NA	few	TRBV27	TRBJ2-6	TGTGCCAGCAGTCCTATTAGCTCTGGGGCCAACGTCCTGACTTTC	CASSPISSGANVLTF
NA	few	TRBV2	TRBJ1-1	TGTGCCAGCGACCCGGAGGGAACTGAAGCTTTCTTT	CASDPEGTEAFF
TRBD1	few	TRBV11-2	TRBJ1-1	TGTGCCAGCAGCTTAGACCGCGGGACAGAGATGAACACTGAAGCTTTCTTT	CASSLDRGTEMNTEAFF
TRBD1	few	TRBV7-9	TRBJ2-7	TGTGCCAGCAGCCTAAGGACAGGGGGCGAGCAGTACTTC	CASSLRTGGEQYF
NA	NA	TRBV27	TRBJ2-7	TGTGCCAGCAGTCCGAAAGCGTTCGAGAGCTCCTACGAGCAGTACTTC	CASSPKAFESSYEQYF
NA	NA	TRBV5-8	TRBJ1-3	TGTGCCAGCAGCTTTCGAGGTGGAAACACCATATATTTT	CASSFRGGNTIYF
NA	few	TRBV4-3	TRBJ2-1	TGCGCCAGCAGCCCAGGCACTGGTGGGGAGCAGTTCTTC	CASSPGTGGEQFF
TRBD2	few	TRBV2	TRBJ2-7	TGTGCCAGCATCGCAGGACTAGCGGGAGGAGGCTACGAGCAGTACTTC	CASIAGLAGGGYEQYF
TRBD1	few	TRBV6-5	TRBJ2-7	TGTGCCAGCAGGGACACCGGGACAGGGTTTTACGAGCAGTACTTC	CASRDTGTGFYEQYF
TRBD1	few	TRBV2	TRBJ1-4	TGTGCCAGCAGTGAGAAGGGGGCCGGAGAAAAACTGTTTTTT	CASSEKGAGEKLFF
NA	few	TRBV30	TRBJ1-4	TGTGCCTGGAGCGTCGCAGGGACAACTAATGAAAAACTGTTTTTT	CAWSVAGTTNEKLFF
NA	NA	TRBV27	TRBJ1-5	TGTGCCAGCAGACCTCAAACTTATAGCAATCAGCCCCAGCATTTT	CASRPQTYSNQPQHF
TRBD1	NA	TRBV4-3	TRBJ2-1	TGCGCCAGCAGCCAAGATGGAGGACAGGGTTCCAATGAGCAGTTCTTC	CASSQDGGQGSNEQFF
TRBD2	NA	TRBV5-6	TRBJ2-1	TGTGCCAGCAGCTATCGGGAGGACGAGCAGTTCTTC	CASSYREDEQFF
TRBD2	NA	TRBV30	TRBJ2-3	TGTGCCTGGAATAGACTAGCGGGGAGCACAGATACGCAGTATTTT	CAWNRLAGSTDTQYF